These 32 T cell receptor beta chains were all obtained from the same sample, sequenced in a study of long-term antiretroviral therapy in people with HIV. The assay, immunoSEQ v3.0, was run at survey level. Sequencing used immunoSEQ multiplex PCR; TCRdb keeps in-frame clones, though not all of them. The table records roughly 29,000 clones, 85% to 95% of them present only once. Material: unsorted PBMCs, obtained 5.3 years after starting antiretroviral therapy. The receptor set was obtained from a man aged 50-59 years with HIV.

The chain links TRBV29-1 to TRBJ2-7; TRBD1 aligns across 7 bases. Germline trimming cut 5 bases from V and 5 bases from J; bases unmatched to any gene: 6. Germline-derived CDR1 and CDR2 are SQVTM and ANQGSEA. There are 12 residues in the CDR3. The CDR3 is CSVMGQSHEQYF. The CDR3 region has the DNA TGCAGCGTTATGGGACAGTCCCACGAGCAGTACTTC.

DNA of the CDR3: TGTGCCAGCAGCTTCGAGGGCTCGAACACTGAAGCTTTCTTT. The encoded protein is CASSFEGSNTEAFF. The chain uses TRBV5-6 and TRBJ1-1; D is uncertain. The CDR3 length is 14 residues. The V end lost 2 bases, the J end lost 1 base, and 9 bases lay between the germline ends. Germline CDR1 is SGHDT and CDR2 is YYEEEE. The full variable domain, rest sourced from reference TRBV5-6 and TRBJ1-1, is DAGVTQSPTHLIKTRGQQVTLRCSPKSGHDTVSWYQQALGQGPQFIFQYYEEEERQRGNFPDRFSGHQFPNYSSELNVNALLLGDSALYLCASSFEGSNTEAFFGQGTRLTVV.

The J gene is TRBJ1-1, the V gene TRBV7-2; tentative D call: TRBD1 (5 bases). With 7 bases removed from V and 1 base from J, the gap between germline ends came to 16 bases. The CDR3 is 15 residues long. Germline V gene data show CDR1 as SGHTA and CDR2 as FQGNSA. CDR3 bases: TGTGCCAGCATGACCTTGACAGCCGCGAACACTGAAGCTTTCTTT. Amino acids: CASMTLTAANTEAFF.

The rearrangement joins TRBV4-1 to TRBJ1-1; TRBD1 agrees at 8 bases. Losses at the gene ends were 0 bases for V and 2 bases for J; bases not matched to a gene: 2. The CDR3 spans 15 residues. The germline V gene encodes CDR1 MGHRA and CDR2 YSYEKL. Here the CDR3 reads CASSQDGQGNTEAFF. The DNA of the CDR3 is TGCGCCAGCAGCCAAGATGGACAGGGAAACACTGAAGCTTTCTTT.

The J gene is TRBJ2-7, the V gene TRBV30; tentatively, D is TRBD2 (6 bases). The CDR3 has 16 amino acids. V gave up 2 bases and J gave up 1 base, with 18 bases separating them. Looked up from germline, CDR1 is GTSNPN and CDR2 is SVGIG (reference sequence). The DNA for the CDR3 is TGTGCCTGGAGTAACAGCCGGGACGGGGGATCCTACGAGCAGTACTTC. Residues: CAWSNSRDGGSYEQYF.

V is TRBV6-5 and J is TRBJ2-7; maybe TRBD2 (7 bases). CDR1 and CDR2 from the germline V gene are MNHEY and SVGAGI. The CDR3 runs to 14 residues. V dropped 5 bases and J dropped 1 base, with 12 bases sitting between them. The CDR3 DNA reads TGTGCCAGCAGTCGCGGGGGCTTTTCCTACGAGCAGTACTTC. Its protein product is CASSRGGFSYEQYF.

The chain couples TRBV10-3 to TRBJ1-1; tentatively, D is TRBD1 (5 bases). The CDR3 length is 13 residues. V lost 4 bases to trimming and J lost 3 bases, with 9 bases between them. Per the germline V gene, CDR1 is ENHRY and CDR2 is SYGVKD. DNA of the CDR3: TGTGCCATCAGTGGACAGCGAGACACTGAAGCTTTCTTT. Its translation is CAISGQRDTEAFF.

The V gene is TRBV2, the J gene TRBJ2-7; 7 nucleotides match TRBD1. This CDR3 has 14 residues. V lost 6 bases, J lost 0 bases, and 5 bases stayed unmatched. Germline V lookup: CDR1 SNHLY, CDR2 FYNNEI. As DNA, the CDR3 is TGTGCCAGCAGGCTCCGGGACAGCTCCTACGAGCAGTACTTC. Protein: CASRLRDSSYEQYF.

The sample holds a few counts of this clone. The chain recombines TRBV5-5 with TRBJ2-7; D uncertain. The V and J ends lost 7 bases and 0 bases respectively, with 8 bases between them. There are 12 residues in the CDR3. CDR1 SGHKS and CDR2 YYEKEE come from the germline V gene (reference sequence). For the CDR3, the DNA is TGTGCCAGCTCCGAGACCTCCTACGAGCAGTACTTC. This codes for CASSETSYEQYF.

The rearrangement uses TRBV4-3 and TRBJ1-2; D uncertain. V dropped 0 bases and J dropped 6 bases, with 8 bases sitting between them. From germline, CDR1 is LGHNA and CDR2 YSLEER. The CDR3 length is 13 residues. The CDR3 coding sequence is TGCGCCAGCAGCCAAGATCGGGAGAATGGCTACACCTTC. The encoded protein is CASSQDRENGYTF.

V gene TRBV6-5 combines with J gene TRBJ2-7; 7 bases are a match to TRBD1. This CDR3 contains 14 residues. V lost 6 bases and J lost 0; bases outside the gene matches: 5. CDR1 and CDR2 (germline): MNHEY, SVGAGI. As DNA, the CDR3 is TGTGCCAGCAGAGAAGGACAGGTCTCCTACGAGCAGTACTTC. As protein: CASREGQVSYEQYF.

This clone has only a few counts. The chain has TRBV10-3 and TRBJ1-1; 10 positions agree with TRBD1. Germline assignment: CDR1 ENHRY and CDR2 SYGVKD. The length of the CDR3 is 12 residues. The V and J ends lost 4 bases and 8 bases, in that order; junction bases with no gene match: 1. CDR3 protein: CAISGDRGEAFF. In DNA form, the CDR3 reads TGTGCCATCAGTGGGGACAGGGGCGAAGCTTTCTTT.

The rearrangement uses TRBV7-2 and TRBJ1-2; D perhaps matches TRBD1 (5 bases). This CDR3 comprises 16 residues. The germline gives CDR1 SGHTA, CDR2 FQGNSA. V was pared by 5 bases and J by 0 bases, with 16 bases between. The CDR3 coding sequence is TGTGCCAGCAGCCCGCGTAGATCAGGGCCTAACTATGGCTACACCTTC. It translates to CASSPRRSGPNYGYTF.

The table lists this clone with a few counts. This chain connects TRBV6-4 to TRBJ2-3; D is possibly TRBD1 (6 bases). The CDR3 is 13 residues long. Looked up from germline, CDR1 is MRHNA and CDR2 is SNTAGT. The germline V and J ends were trimmed by 5 bases and 2 bases, with 8 bases remaining between them. The CDR3 loop reads CASSTGPTDTQYF. In DNA, the CDR3 is TGTGCCAGCAGTACAGGGCCCACAGATACGCAGTATTTT.

The chain recombines TRBV19 with TRBJ1-5; no firm D call. Germline CDR1 reads LNHDA; CDR2 reads SQIVND (reference sequence). This CDR3 has 14 residues. V was clipped by 2 bases and J by 0 bases, with 5 bases between them. The CDR3 spells CASSILDSNQPQHF. CDR3 sequence (DNA): TGTGCCAGTAGTATATTGGATAGCAATCAGCCCCAGCATTTT. Supplemented by reference TRBV19 and TRBJ1-5, the full variable domain reads DGGITQSPKYLFRKEGQNVTLSCEQNLNHDAMYWYRQDPGQGLRLIYYSQIVNDFQKGDIAEGYSVSREKKESFPLTVTSAQKNPTAFYLCASSILDSNQPQHFGDGTRLSIL.

V and J are TRBV5-1 and TRBJ2-1, with D uncertain. Trimming left V 6 bases short and J 0 bases short, with 10 bases between. There are 14 residues in the CDR3. Germline V lookup: CDR1 SGHRS, CDR2 YFSETQ. The DNA of the CDR3 is TGCGCCAGCAATAAGGATGACTCCTACAATGAGCAGTTCTTC. Its protein product is CASNKDDSYNEQFF.

The chain recombines TRBV5-1 with TRBJ1-3, with D hard to call. Germline-derived CDR1 and CDR2 are SGHRS and YFSETQ. Trimming shortened V by 1 base and J by 0 bases, and 11 bases separated the two germline ends. This CDR3 has 16 amino acids. The CDR3 region has the DNA TGCGCCAGCAGCTTGTTAGGCCAGCTCTCTGGAAACACCATATATTTT. Its translation: CASSLLGQLSGNTIYF.

Concerning this clone itself: This sample also contains other DNA sequences that code for the same CDR3. This chain connects TRBV11-2 to TRBJ2-3; D unclear. The CDR3 has 15 residues. In germline, CDR1 is SGHAT, CDR2 FQNNGV. The V and J ends lost 3 bases and 0 bases respectively, with 10 bases between them. The chain's CDR3 is CASSLGGASTDTQYF. The CDR3 nucleotides read TGTGCCAGCAGCTTGGGTGGTGCTAGCACAGATACGCAGTATTTT.

This chain uses TRBV18 with TRBJ2-4, with D perhaps TRBD1 (5 bases). Germline V lookup: CDR1 KGHSH, CDR2 LQKENI. V lost 3 bases to trimming and J lost 8 bases, with 14 bases between them. This CDR3 comprises 14 residues. The CDR3 region has the DNA TGTGCCAGCTCACCGGGGCAGGGTCTTGACATTCAGTACTTC. Its protein product is CASSPGQGLDIQYF.

The V gene is TRBV6-5, the J gene TRBJ1-2; no firm D call. CDR1 and CDR2 from the germline V gene are MNHEY and SVGAGI. Trimming stripped 2 bases from V and 3 bases from J, with 7 bases between. CDR3 length equals 13 residues. CDR3 in amino acids: CASSYAQDYGYTF. The CDR3 DNA is TGTGCCAGCAGTTACGCCCAGGACTATGGCTACACCTTC.

The V call is TRBV4-1, the J call TRBJ1-6; weak D call: TRBD1 (6 bases). V lost 0 bases and J lost 10, with 13 bases in between. Germline assignment: CDR1 MGHRA and CDR2 YSYEKL. The CDR3 is 15 residues long. The CDR3 coding sequence is TGCGCCAGCAGCCAAGAGGGAGGGGGGAGGTCACCCCTCCACTTT. This encodes CASSQEGGGRSPLHF.

The chain recombines TRBV7-3 with TRBJ1-4, with TRBD1 identical over 11 bases. Trimming took 0 bases from V and 3 from J; bases not matched to a gene: 9. CDR3 length equals 19 residues. CDR1 is SGHTA and CDR2 is FQGTGA in the germline V gene. CDR3 coding DNA: TGTGCCAGCAGCTTAACTCCGATTGGGACAGGGGGTTCTAATGAAAAACTGTTTTTT. Translation: CASSLTPIGTGGSNEKLFF.

Written as DNA, the CDR3 is TGCGCCAGCAAGGAGGGGAGTAGCTCCTACAATGAGCAGTTCTTC. It encodes CASKEGSSSYNEQFF. The chain combines TRBV5-1 with TRBJ2-1, with a possible D match to TRBD2 (6 bases). The CDR3 has 15 residues. The V end was cut by 6 bases, the J end by 0 bases, with 13 bases between. CDR1 SGHRS and CDR2 YFSETQ come from the germline V gene.

The rearrangement uses TRBV2 and TRBJ1-3; a possible D gene is TRBD1 (6 bases). Germline assignment: CDR1 SNHLY and CDR2 FYNNEI. This CDR3 has 14 residues. V was trimmed by 4 bases and J by 0 bases, leaving 7 bases between them. The CDR3 is CASSAQGSGNTIYF. CDR3 DNA: TGTGCCAGCAGTGCACAGGGCTCTGGAAACACCATATATTTT.

V and J are TRBV6-5 and TRBJ2-1; 13 nucleotides line up with TRBD2. CDR1 MNHEY and CDR2 SVGAGI come from the germline V gene. This CDR3 has 15 residues. Trimming removed 0 bases from V and 9 bases from J; junction bases left unmatched: 2. This CDR3 is CASSYSTSGGAEQFF. The CDR3 DNA is TGTGCCAGCAGTTACTCCACTAGCGGGGGGGCTGAGCAGTTCTTC.

This clone was recorded only once. The gene calls are TRBV5-1 and TRBJ2-7; 8 nucleotides align to TRBD1. J lost 6 bases, V lost 4 bases, and 12 bases had no gene match. Germline CDR1 and CDR2: SGHRS and YFSETQ. This CDR3 has 15 residues. The CDR3 nucleotides read TGCGCCAGCAGCGGAACCGGGACAGGTATCGTCGAGCAGTACTTC. It is translated as CASSGTGTGIVEQYF.

The rearrangement links TRBV4-2 to TRBJ1-4; 9 bases line up with TRBD1. There are 16 residues in the CDR3. With V trimmed by 1 base and J by 6 bases, 6 bases remained unmatched. CDR1 and CDR2 from the germline V gene are LGHNA and YNFKEQ. In DNA form, the CDR3 reads TGTGCCAGCAGCCAAGGGAAGAGGACAGGGGATGAAAAACTGTTTTTT. Its translation is CASSQGKRTGDEKLFF.

CDR3 sequence: CASSLDGEQYF. The CDR3 DNA reads TGCGCCAGCAGCTTGGATGGCGAGCAGTACTTC. This rearrangement joins TRBV5-1 to TRBJ2-7; no reliable D call. V was clipped by 0 bases and J by 6 bases, with 4 bases between them. The germline V gene encodes CDR1 SGHRS and CDR2 YFSETQ. The CDR3 totals 11 residues. Together with reference TRBV5-1 and TRBJ2-7, the CDR3 gives the full variable domain: KAGVTQTPRYLIKTRGQQVTLSCSPISGHRSVSWYQQTPGQGLQFLFEYFSETQRNKGNFPGRFSGRQFSNSRSEMNVSTLELGDSALYLCASSLDGEQYFGPGTRLTVT.

The J gene is TRBJ2-1, the V gene TRBV5-4; D is perhaps TRBD2 (6 bases). CDR1 is SGHNT and CDR2 is YYREEE in the germline V gene (reference sequence). V was shortened by 0 bases and J by 0 bases, with 7 bases between the two germline ends. CDR3 length: 15 amino acids. CDR3 DNA sequence: TGTGCCAGCAGCTTGGACGGGAGCTCCTACAATGAGCAGTTCTTC. The encoded protein is CASSLDGSSYNEQFF.

The chain employs TRBV19 and TRBJ2-2; D may correspond to TRBD1 or TRBD2 (5 bases each). The CDR3 consists of 14 residues. V was trimmed by 1 base and J by 4 bases, leaving 7 bases between them. CDR1 is LNHDA and CDR2 is SQIVND in the germline V gene (reference sequence). The CDR3 nucleotides read TGTGCCAGTAGTATAGGGGGGTTCACCGGGGAGCTGTTTTTT. Encoded protein: CASSIGGFTGELFF.

This sequence joins TRBV19 and TRBJ1-1; D unclear. The CDR3 loop spans 13 amino acids. Per the germline V gene, CDR1 is LNHDA and CDR2 is SQIVND (reference sequence). Trimming took 3 bases from V and 4 from J, leaving 9 bases between them. CDR3 region: CASSIPGFTEAFF. Here the CDR3 DNA reads TGTGCCAGTAGTATCCCGGGATTCACTGAAGCTTTCTTT.

The gene calls are TRBV4-1 and TRBJ1-6; 12 bases are shared with TRBD1. Germline V lookup: CDR1 MGHRA, CDR2 YSYEKL. The CDR3 is 17 amino acids. With V trimmed by 4 bases and J by 7 bases, 8 bases remained unmatched. The CDR3 here is CASSLAGGTGGNSPLHF. Here the CDR3 DNA reads TGCGCCAGCAGCCTCGCAGGGGGGACAGGGGGCAATTCACCCCTCCACTTT.